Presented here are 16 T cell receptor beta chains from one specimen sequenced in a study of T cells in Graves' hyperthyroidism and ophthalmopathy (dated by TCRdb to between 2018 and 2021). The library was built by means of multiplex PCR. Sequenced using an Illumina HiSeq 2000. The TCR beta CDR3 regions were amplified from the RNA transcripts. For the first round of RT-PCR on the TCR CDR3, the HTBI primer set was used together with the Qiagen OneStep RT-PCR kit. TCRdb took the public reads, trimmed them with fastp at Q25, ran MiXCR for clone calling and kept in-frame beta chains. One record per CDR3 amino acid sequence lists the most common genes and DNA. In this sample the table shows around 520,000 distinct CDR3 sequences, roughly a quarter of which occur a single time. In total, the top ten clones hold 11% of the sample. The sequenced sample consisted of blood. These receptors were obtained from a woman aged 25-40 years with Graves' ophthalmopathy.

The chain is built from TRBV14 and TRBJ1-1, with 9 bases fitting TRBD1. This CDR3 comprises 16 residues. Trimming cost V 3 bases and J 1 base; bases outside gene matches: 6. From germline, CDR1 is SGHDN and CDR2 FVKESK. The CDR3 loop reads CASSQTGTGSNTEAFF. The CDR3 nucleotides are TGTGCCAGCAGCCAGACAGGGACAGGGTCGAACACTGAAGCTTTCTTT.

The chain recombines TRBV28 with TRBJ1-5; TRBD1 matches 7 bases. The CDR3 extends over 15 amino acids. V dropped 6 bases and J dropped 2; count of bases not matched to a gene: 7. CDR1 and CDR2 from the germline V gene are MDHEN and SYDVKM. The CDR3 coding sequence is TGTGCCAGCAGCCGAACAGGGGACGGCAATCAGCCCCAGCATTTT. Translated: CASSRTGDGNQPQHF. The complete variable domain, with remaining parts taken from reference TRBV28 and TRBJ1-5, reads DVKVTQSSRYLVKRTGEKVFLECVQDMDHENMFWYRQDPGLGLRLIYFSYDVKMKEKGDIPEGYSVSREKKERFSLILESASTNQTSMYLCASSRTGDGNQPQHFGDGTRLSIL.

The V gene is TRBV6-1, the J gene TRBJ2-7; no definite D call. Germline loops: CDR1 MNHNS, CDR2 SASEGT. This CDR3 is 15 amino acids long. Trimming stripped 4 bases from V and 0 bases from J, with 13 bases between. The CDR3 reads CASSAAYIGSYEQYF. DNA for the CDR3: TGTGCCAGCAGTGCGGCGTACATTGGCTCCTACGAGCAGTACTTC.

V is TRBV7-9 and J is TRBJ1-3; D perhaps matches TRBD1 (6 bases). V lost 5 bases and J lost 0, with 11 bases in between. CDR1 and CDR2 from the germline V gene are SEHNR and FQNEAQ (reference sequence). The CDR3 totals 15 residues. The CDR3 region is CASSPRTVSGNTIYF. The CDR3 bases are TGTGCCAGCAGCCCGCGGACAGTCTCTGGAAACACCATATATTTT.

The CDR3 coding sequence is TGCGCCAGCAGTGAGTCGATCGGACATCTTTTGAACACTGAAGCTTTCTTT. Translation: CASSESIGHLLNTEAFF. The rearrangement joins TRBV10-1 to TRBJ1-1, with D perhaps matching TRBD1 (5 bases). Trimming cost V 0 bases and J 0 bases, with 14 bases left between them. Germline values: CDR1 WNHNN, CDR2 SYGVQD (reference sequence). CDR3 size: 17 residues.

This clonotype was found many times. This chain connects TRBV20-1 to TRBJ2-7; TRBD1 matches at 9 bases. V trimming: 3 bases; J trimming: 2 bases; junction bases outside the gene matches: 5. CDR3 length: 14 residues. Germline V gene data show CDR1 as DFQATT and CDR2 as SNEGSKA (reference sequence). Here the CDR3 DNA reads TGCAGTGCTAGGCTTGGGACAGGGACCTACGAGCAGTACTTC. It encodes CSARLGTGTYEQYF.

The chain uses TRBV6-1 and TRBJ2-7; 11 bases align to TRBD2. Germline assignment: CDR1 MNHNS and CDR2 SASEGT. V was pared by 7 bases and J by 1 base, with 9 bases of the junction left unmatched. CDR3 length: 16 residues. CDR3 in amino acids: CASTKTRLAGSYEQYF. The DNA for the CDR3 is TGTGCCAGCACCAAAACGAGACTAGCGGGGTCCTACGAGCAGTACTTC.

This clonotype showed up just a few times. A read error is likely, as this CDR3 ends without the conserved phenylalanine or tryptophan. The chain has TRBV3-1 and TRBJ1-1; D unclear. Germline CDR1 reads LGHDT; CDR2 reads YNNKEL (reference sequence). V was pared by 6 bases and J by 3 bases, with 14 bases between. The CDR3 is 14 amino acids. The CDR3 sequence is CASRPPGRDTEAFS. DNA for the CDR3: TGTGCCAGCAGACCCCCAGGAAGGGACACTGAAGCTTTCTCT.

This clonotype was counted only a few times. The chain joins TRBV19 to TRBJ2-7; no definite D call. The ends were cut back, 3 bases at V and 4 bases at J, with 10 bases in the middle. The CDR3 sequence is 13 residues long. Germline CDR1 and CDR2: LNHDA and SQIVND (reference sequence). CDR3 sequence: CASSITPRYEQYF. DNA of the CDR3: TGTGCCAGTAGTATTACTCCTAGGTACGAGCAGTACTTC.

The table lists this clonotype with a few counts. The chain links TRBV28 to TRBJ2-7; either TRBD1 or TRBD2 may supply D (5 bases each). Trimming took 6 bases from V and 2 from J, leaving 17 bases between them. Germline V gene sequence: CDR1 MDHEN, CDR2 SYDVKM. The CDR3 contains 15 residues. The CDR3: CASSPLWDEPYEQYF. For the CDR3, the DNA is TGTGCCAGCAGCCCTTTATGGGACGAACCCTACGAGCAGTACTTC. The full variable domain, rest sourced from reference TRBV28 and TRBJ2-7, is DVKVTQSSRYLVKRTGEKVFLECVQDMDHENMFWYRQDPGLGLRLIYFSYDVKMKEKGDIPEGYSVSREKKERFSLILESASTNQTSMYLCASSPLWDEPYEQYFGPGTRLTVT.

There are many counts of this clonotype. Here the CDR3 DNA reads TGTGCCAGCAGCCAAAGGACAGCAAACTCTGGAAACACCATATATTTT. Protein sequence: CASSQRTANSGNTIYF. This rearrangement joins TRBV12-3 or TRBV12-4 to TRBJ1-3; the D gene is possibly TRBD1 (6 bases). V was trimmed by 6 bases and J by 0 bases, leaving 15 bases between them. The CDR3 extends over 16 amino acids.

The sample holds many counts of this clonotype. DNA for the CDR3: TGTGCCAGCAGTTTAGGGACAAAAGAGACCCAGTACTTC. Its translation is CASSLGTKETQYF. The chain uses TRBV12-3 or TRBV12-4 and TRBJ2-5; TRBD1 might be the D (5 bases). V gave up 1 base and J gave up 3 bases, with 6 bases separating them. The CDR3 consists of 13 residues.

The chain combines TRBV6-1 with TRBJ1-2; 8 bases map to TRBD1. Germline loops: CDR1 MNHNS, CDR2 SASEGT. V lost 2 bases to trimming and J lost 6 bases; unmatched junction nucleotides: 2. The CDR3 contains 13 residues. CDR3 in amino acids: CASSETGGHGYTF. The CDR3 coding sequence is TGTGCCAGCAGTGAAACAGGGGGTCATGGCTACACCTTC.

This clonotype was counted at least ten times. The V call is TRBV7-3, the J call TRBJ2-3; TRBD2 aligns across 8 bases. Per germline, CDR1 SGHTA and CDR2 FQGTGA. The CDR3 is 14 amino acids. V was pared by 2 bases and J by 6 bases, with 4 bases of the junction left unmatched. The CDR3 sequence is CASSLYGGADTQYF. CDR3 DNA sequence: TGTGCCAGCAGCTTATACGGGGGGGCGGATACGCAGTATTTT.

CDR3 region: CASSEMDRAMETQYF. Here the CDR3 DNA reads TGTGCCAGCAGCGAGATGGACAGGGCGATGGAGACCCAGTACTTC. The genes are TRBV2 and TRBJ2-5; 8 nucleotides align to TRBD1. This CDR3 is built from 15 residues. Per the germline V gene, CDR1 is SNHLY and CDR2 is FYNNEI. V lost 6 bases to trimming and J lost 5 bases; unmatched junction nucleotides: 11. The variable domain in full, completed from reference TRBV2 and TRBJ2-5, reads EPEVTQTPSHQVTQMGQEVILRCVPISNHLYFYWYRQILGQKVEFLVSFYNNEISEKSEIFDDQFSVERPDGSNFTLKIRSTKLEDSAMYFCASSEMDRAMETQYFGPGTRLLVL.

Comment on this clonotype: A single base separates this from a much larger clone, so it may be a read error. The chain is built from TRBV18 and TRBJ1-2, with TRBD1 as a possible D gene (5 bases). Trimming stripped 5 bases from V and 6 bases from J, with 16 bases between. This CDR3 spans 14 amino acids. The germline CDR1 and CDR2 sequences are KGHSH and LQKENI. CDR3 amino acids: CASSSTGGRDGYTF. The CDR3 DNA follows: TGTGCCAGCTCATCGACCGGGGGAAGGGATGGCTACACCTTC. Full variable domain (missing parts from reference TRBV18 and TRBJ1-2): NAGVMQNPRHLVRRRGQEARLRCSPMKGHSHVYWYRQLPEEGLKFMVYLQKENIIDESGMPKERFSAEFPKEGPSILRIQQVVRGDSAAYFCASSSTGGRDGYTFGSGTRLTVV.